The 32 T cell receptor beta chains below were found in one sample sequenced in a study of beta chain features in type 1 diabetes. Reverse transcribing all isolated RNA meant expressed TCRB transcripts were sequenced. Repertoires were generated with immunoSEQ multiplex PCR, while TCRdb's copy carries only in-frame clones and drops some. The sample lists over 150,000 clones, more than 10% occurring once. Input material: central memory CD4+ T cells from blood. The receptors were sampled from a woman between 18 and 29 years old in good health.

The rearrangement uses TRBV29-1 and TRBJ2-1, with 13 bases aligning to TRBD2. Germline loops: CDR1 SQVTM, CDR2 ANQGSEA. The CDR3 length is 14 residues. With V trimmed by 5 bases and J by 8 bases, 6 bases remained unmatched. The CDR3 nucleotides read TGCAGCGTTACGACTAGCGGGAGGACGTATGAGCAGTTCTTC. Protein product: CSVTTSGRTYEQFF.

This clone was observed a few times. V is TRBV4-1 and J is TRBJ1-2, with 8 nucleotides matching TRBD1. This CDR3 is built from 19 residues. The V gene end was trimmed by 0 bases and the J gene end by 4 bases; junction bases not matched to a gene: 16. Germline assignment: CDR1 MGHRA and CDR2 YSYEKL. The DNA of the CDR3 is TGCGCCAGCAGCCAAGATCGATTATGGGTCCGGACAGGGTCCTATGGCTACACCTTC. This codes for CASSQDRLWVRTGSYGYTF.

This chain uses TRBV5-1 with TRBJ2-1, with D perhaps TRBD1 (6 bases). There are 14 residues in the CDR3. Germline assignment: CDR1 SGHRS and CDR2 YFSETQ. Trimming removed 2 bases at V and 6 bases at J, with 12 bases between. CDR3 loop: CASSFTGPLNEQFF. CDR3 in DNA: TGCGCCAGCAGCTTCACAGGGCCCCTCAATGAGCAGTTCTTC.

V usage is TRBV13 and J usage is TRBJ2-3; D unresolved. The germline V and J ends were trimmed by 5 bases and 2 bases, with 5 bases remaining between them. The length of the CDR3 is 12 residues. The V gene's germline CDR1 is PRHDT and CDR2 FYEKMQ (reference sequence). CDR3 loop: CASSQATDTQYF. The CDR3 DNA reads TGTGCCAGCAGCCAGGCCACAGATACGCAGTATTTT. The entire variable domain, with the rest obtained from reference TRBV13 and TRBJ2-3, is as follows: AAGVIQSPRHLIKEKRETATLKCYPIPRHDTVYWYQQGPGQDPQFLISFYEKMQSDKGSIPDRFSAQQFSDYHSELNMSSLELGDSALYFCASSQATDTQYFGPGTRLTVL.

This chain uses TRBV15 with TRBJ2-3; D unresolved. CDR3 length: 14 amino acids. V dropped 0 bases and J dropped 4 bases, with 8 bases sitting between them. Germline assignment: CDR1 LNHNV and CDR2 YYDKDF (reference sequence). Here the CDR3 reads CATSRDSLADTQYF. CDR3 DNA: TGTGCCACCAGCAGAGATTCATTAGCAGATACGCAGTATTTT.

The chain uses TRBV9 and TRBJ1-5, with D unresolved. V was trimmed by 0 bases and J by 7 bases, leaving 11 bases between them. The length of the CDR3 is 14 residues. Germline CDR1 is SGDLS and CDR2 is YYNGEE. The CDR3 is CASSVDQDPQPQHF. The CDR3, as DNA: TGTGCCAGCAGCGTAGACCAGGATCCCCAGCCCCAGCATTTT.

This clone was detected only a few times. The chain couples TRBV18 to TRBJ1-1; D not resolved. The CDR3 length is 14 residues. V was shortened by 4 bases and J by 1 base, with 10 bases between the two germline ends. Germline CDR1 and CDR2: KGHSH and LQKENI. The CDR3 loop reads CASSLSIKNTEAFF. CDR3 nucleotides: TGTGCCAGCTCACTCTCTATTAAGAACACTGAAGCTTTCTTT.

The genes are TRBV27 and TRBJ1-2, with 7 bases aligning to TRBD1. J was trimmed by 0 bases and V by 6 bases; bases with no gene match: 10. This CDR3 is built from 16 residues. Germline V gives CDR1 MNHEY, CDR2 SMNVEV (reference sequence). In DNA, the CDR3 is TGTGCCAGCAGCCACATCCGCGGACAGGCTAACTATGGCTACACCTTC. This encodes CASSHIRGQANYGYTF.

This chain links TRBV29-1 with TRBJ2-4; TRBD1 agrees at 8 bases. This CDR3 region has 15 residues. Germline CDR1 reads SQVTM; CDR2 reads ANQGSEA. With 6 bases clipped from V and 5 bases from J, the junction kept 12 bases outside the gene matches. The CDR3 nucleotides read TGCAGCGTAGGACGTGGACAGGGCGGCGAAAACATTCAGTACTTC. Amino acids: CSVGRGQGGENIQYF.

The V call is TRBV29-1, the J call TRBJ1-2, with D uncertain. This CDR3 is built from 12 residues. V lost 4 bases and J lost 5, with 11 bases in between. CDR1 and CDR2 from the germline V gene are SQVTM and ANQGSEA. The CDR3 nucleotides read TGCAGCGTTGGGGCCGGGAGTTATGGCTACACCTTC. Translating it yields CSVGAGSYGYTF.

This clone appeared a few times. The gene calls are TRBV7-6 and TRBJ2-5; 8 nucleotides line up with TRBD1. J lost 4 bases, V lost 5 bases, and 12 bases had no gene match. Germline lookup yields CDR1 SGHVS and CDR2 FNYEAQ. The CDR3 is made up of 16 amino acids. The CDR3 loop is CASSLRQGMGRETQYF. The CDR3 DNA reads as TGTGCCAGCAGCCTCAGACAGGGGATGGGAAGAGAGACCCAGTACTTC.

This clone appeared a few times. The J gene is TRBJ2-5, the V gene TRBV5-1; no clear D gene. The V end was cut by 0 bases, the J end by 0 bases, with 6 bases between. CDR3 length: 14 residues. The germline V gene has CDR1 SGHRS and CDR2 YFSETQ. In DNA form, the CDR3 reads TGCGCCAGCAGCTTGGGGCACAACCAAGAGACCCAGTACTTC. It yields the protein CASSLGHNQETQYF.

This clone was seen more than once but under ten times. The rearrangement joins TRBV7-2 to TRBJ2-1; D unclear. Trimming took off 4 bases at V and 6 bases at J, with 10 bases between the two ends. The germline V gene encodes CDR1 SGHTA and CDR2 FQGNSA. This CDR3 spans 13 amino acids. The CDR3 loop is CASSSQLPNEQFF. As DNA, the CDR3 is TGTGCCAGCAGCTCACAACTACCCAATGAGCAGTTCTTC.

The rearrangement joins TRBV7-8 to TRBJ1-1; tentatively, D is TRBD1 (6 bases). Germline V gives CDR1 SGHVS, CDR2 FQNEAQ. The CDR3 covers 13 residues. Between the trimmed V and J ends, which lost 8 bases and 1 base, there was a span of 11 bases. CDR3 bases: TGTGCCAGCGGGCGGGGGGCGAACACTGAAGCTTTCTTT. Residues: CASGRGANTEAFF.

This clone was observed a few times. As DNA, the CDR3 is TGTGCCGCCGGGACAGGAGGAAACTATGGCTACACCTTC. This translates into CAAGTGGNYGYTF. This chain joins TRBV30 and TRBJ1-2; 8 bases are shared with TRBD1. CDR1 GTSNPN and CDR2 SVGIG come from the germline V gene (reference sequence). With V trimmed by 8 bases and J by 2 bases, 7 bases remained unmatched. The CDR3 totals 13 residues.

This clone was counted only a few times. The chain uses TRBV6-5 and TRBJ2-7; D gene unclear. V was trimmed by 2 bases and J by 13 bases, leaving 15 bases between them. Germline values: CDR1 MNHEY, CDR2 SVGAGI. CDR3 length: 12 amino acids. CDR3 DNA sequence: TGTGCCAGCAGTTACGTCCCCGGAGTAGATTACTTC. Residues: CASSYVPGVDYF.

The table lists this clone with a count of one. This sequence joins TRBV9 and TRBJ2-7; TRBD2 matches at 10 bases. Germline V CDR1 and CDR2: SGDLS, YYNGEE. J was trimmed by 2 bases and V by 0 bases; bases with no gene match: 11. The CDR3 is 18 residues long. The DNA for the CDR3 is TGTGCCAGCAGCGTAGCTACCGTCGAGCGGGAGGGCCCCTACGAGCAGTACTTC. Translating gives CASSVATVEREGPYEQYF.

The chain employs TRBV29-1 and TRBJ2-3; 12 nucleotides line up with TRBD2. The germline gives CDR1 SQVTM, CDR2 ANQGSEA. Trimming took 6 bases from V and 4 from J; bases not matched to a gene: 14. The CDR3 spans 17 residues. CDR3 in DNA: TGCAGCGTGACCCGTCTGTCTAGCGGGAGGGCAGCAGATACGCAGTATTTT. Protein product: CSVTRLSSGRAADTQYF.

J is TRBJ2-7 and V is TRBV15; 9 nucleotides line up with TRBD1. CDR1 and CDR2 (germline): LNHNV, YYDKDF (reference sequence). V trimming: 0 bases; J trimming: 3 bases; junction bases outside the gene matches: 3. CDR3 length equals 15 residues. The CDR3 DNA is TGTGCCACCAGCAGAGAAGGGACAGGGATCTACGAGCAGTACTTC. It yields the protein CATSREGTGIYEQYF.

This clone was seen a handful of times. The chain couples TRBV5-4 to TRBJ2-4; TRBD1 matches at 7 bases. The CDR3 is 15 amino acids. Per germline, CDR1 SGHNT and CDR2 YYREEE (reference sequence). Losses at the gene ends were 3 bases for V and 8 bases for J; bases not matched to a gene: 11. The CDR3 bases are TGTGCCAGCAGCTCCACGACAGGGCTTAGACACATTCAGTACTTC. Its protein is CASSSTTGLRHIQYF.

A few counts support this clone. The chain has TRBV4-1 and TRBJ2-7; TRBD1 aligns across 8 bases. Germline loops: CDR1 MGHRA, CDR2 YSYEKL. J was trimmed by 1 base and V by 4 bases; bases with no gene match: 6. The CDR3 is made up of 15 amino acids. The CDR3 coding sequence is TGCGCCAGCAGCCGTACCGGGACAGGATCCTACGAGCAGTACTTC. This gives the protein CASSRTGTGSYEQYF.

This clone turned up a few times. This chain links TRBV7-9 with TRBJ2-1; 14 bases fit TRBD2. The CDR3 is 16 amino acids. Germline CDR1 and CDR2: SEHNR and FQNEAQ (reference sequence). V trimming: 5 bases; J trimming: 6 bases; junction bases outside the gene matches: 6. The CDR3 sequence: CASSPGLAGGINEQFF. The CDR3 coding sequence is TGTGCCAGCAGCCCAGGACTAGCGGGAGGTATCAATGAGCAGTTCTTC.

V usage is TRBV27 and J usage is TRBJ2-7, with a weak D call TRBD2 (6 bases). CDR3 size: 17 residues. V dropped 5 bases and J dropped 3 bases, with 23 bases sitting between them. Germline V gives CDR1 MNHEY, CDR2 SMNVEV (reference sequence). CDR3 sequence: CASSPTQLAGINYEQYF. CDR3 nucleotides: TGTGCCAGCAGTCCAACCCAACTAGCCGGGATTAACTACGAGCAGTACTTC.

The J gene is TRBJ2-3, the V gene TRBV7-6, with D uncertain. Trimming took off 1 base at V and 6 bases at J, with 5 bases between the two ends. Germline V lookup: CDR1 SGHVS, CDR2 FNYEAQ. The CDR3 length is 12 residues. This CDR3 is CASSLVVDTQYF. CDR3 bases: TGTGCCAGCAGCTTAGTAGTGGATACGCAGTATTTT.

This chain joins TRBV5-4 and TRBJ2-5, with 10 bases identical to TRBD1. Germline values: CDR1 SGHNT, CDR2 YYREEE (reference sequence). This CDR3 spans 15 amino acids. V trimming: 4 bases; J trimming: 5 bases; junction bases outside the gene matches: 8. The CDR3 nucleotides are TGTGCCAGCAGCCATCGGGACAGGGGTTTGGAGACCCAGTACTTC. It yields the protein CASSHRDRGLETQYF.

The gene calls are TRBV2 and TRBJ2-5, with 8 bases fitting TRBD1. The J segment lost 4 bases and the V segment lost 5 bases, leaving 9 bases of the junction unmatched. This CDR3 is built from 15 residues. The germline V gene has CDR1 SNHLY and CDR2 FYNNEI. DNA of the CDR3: TGTGCCAGCAGTCCCCAGGGGGCCCGGGGAGAGACCCAGTACTTC. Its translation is CASSPQGARGETQYF.

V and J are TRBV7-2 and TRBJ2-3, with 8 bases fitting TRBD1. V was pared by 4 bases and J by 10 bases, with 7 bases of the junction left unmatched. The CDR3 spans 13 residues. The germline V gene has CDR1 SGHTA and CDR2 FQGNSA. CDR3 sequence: CASSSGLDRAQYF. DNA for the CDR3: TGTGCCAGCAGCTCGGGATTGGACAGGGCGCAGTATTTT.

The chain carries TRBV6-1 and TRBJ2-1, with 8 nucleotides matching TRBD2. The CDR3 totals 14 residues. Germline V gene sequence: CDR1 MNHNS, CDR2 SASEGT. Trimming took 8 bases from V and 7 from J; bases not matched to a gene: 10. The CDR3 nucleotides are TGTGCCAGCTTACGTCGGGAGGGCCGAAATGAGCAGTTCTTC. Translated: CASLRREGRNEQFF.

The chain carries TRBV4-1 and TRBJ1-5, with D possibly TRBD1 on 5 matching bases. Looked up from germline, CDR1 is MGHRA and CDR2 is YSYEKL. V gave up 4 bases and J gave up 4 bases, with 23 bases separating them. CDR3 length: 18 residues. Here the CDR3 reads CASSPLPGGGLRNQPQHF. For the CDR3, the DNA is TGCGCCAGCAGCCCACTGCCCGGGGGGGGTCTAAGGAATCAGCCCCAGCATTTT.

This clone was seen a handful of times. CDR3 residues: CASAIRQGRGYTF. CDR3 DNA: TGTGCCAGCGCCATAAGACAGGGTAGAGGCTACACCTTC. V and J are TRBV28 and TRBJ1-2; 7 nucleotides align to TRBD1. Losses at the gene ends were 8 bases for V and 8 bases for J; bases not matched to a gene: 11. This CDR3 has 13 residues. CDR1 is MDHEN, CDR2 SYDVKM, per germline.

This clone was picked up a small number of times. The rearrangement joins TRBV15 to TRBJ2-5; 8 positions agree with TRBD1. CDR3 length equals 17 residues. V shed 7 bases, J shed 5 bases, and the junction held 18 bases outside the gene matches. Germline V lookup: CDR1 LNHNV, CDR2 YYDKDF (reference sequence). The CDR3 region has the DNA TGTGCCACCACCTCGGACAGGGAAAAAAGTCTTTGGGAGACCCAGTACTTC. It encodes CATTSDREKSLWETQYF.

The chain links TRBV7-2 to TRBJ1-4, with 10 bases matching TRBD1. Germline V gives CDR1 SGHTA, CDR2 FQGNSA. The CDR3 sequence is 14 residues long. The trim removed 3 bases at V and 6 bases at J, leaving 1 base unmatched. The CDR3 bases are TGTGCCAGCAGCTTGGGACAGGGGTATGAAAAACTGTTTTTT. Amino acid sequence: CASSLGQGYEKLFF.